The rows below give T cell receptor beta chains drawn from one sample of a study of T-cell reconstitution after alpha-beta-depleted transplantation in children. TCRdb reanalysed the PCR reads using MiXCR and keeps one entry per CDR3 protein. The data show approximately 520,000 distinct CDR3 sequences, with about 33% seen just once and roughly 2.5% held by the top ten. The sequenced sample was PBMCs from the stem cell graft donor, obtained from the stem cell graft. Receptors were obtained from a human donor who donated a stem cell graft to a child with aplastic anemia. CDR3s include the opening cysteine and the closing phenylalanine or tryptophan. A D gene is named only where the DNA matches it firmly. Some rows mark clone size as missing; the rest say once, few, many or name a class of expanded clone.

V gene	clone size	J gene	D gene	CDR3 protein	CDR3 DNA
TRBV2	NA	TRBJ2-1	TRBD2	CASSLPLGLAGGTYNEQFF	TGTGCCAGCAGTCTCCCCTTAGGACTAGCGGGAGGGACCTACAATGAGCAGTTCTTC
TRBV28	NA	TRBJ1-2	NA	CASSRTSDYGYTF	TGTGCCAGCAGTCGGACCTCTGACTATGGCTACACCTTC
TRBV12-3/TRBV12-4	few	TRBJ2-5	NA	CASSQTMYLETQYF	TGTGCCAGCTCTCAGACCATGTACCTGGAGACCCAGTACTTC
TRBV4-3	NA	TRBJ2-1	NA	CASSLGSDSTIYNEQFF	TGCGCCAGCAGCCTGGGATCGGACAGTACGATCTACAATGAGCAGTTCTTC
TRBV10-3	NA	TRBJ2-2	NA	CAISVEGAGELFF	TGTGCCATCAGCGTGGAGGGAGCCGGGGAGCTGTTTTTT
TRBV4-2	few	TRBJ1-2	TRBD1	CASSAGQLVYGYTF	TGTGCCAGCAGCGCGGGACAGCTGGTCTATGGCTACACCTTC
TRBV11-2	NA	TRBJ1-3	TRBD1	CASSLGTGSSGNTIYF	TGTGCCAGCAGCTTAGGGACAGGGTCCTCTGGAAACACCATATATTTT
TRBV6-1	few	TRBJ2-1	NA	CASSPEASSSYNEQFF	TGTGCCAGCAGTCCTGAAGCTTCGAGCTCCTACAATGAGCAGTTCTTC
TRBV7-9	few	TRBJ2-7	TRBD1	CASSARTGASYEQYF	TGTGCCAGCAGCGCTCGGACAGGGGCCTCCTACGAGCAGTACTTC
TRBV6-1	NA	TRBJ1-5	TRBD1	CASSEENRGHQPQHF	TGTGCCAGCAGTGAAGAAAACAGGGGGCACCAGCCCCAGCATTTT
TRBV7-2	few	TRBJ1-1	NA	CASSLGGRAEAFF	TGTGCCAGCAGCTTGGGGGGTCGGGCTGAAGCTTTCTTT
TRBV12-3/TRBV12-4	NA	TRBJ2-2	TRBD1	CASRAGGRTGELFF	TGTGCCAGCAGGGCAGGGGGCCGTACCGGGGAGCTGTTTTTT
TRBV12-3/TRBV12-4	once	TRBJ2-1	TRBD2	CASSATSGVYNEQFF	TGTGCCAGCTCGGCCACTAGCGGGGTTTACAATGAGCAGTTCTTC
TRBV7-9	NA	TRBJ2-3	TRBD2	CASSAAPAGNTDTQYF	TGTGCCAGCAGCGCCGCCCCAGCGGGAAACACAGATACGCAGTATTTT
TRBV5-4	NA	TRBJ1-6	NA	CASSLYDSLGNSPLHF	TGTGCCAGCAGCTTGTACGACTCCCTGGGTAATTCACCCCTCCACTTT
TRBV29-1	few	TRBJ2-1	NA	CSVGSGNNEQFF	TGCAGCGTTGGCTCGGGGAACAATGAGCAGTTCTTC
TRBV29-1	few	TRBJ2-5	NA	CSVATGTAETQYF	TGCAGCGTTGCAACCGGGACTGCAGAGACCCAGTACTTC
TRBV7-2	NA	TRBJ2-1	NA	CASSTPFADRAEQFF	TGTGCCAGCAGCACCCCGTTCGCAGACCGCGCTGAGCAGTTCTTC
TRBV20-1	few	TRBJ2-1	TRBD2	CSAPGLAVYNEQFF	TGCAGTGCCCCGGGACTAGCGGTATACAATGAGCAGTTCTTC
TRBV15	NA	TRBJ1-1	TRBD1	CATSREDRGWGGTEAFF	TGTGCCACCAGCAGAGAGGACAGGGGTTGGGGCGGCACTGAAGCTTTCTTT
TRBV5-1	NA	TRBJ2-7	NA	CASSLGGSRAYEQYF	TGCGCCAGCAGCTTGGGAGGCAGCAGAGCCTACGAGCAGTACTTC
TRBV6-1	many	TRBJ2-3	NA	CASSEDNRGTDTQYF	TGTGCCAGCAGTGAAGACAACAGGGGCACAGATACGCAGTATTTT
TRBV29-1	few	TRBJ2-5	TRBD2	CSVPGGDQETQYF	TGCAGCGTTCCGGGAGGGGATCAAGAGACCCAGTACTTC
TRBV20-1	NA	TRBJ2-7	TRBD2	CSARDSGIGGKEQYF	TGCAGTGCTAGAGATTCGGGTATCGGGGGGAAAGAGCAGTACTTC
TRBV20-1	NA	TRBJ2-3	TRBD2	CSARDPGGVDTQYF	TGCAGTGCCAGAGACCCGGGAGGGGTAGATACGCAGTATTTT
TRBV19	NA	TRBJ2-3	NA	CASSLGSLSTDTQYF	TGTGCCAGTAGTTTGGGCAGCCTTAGCACAGATACGCAGTATTTT
TRBV10-2	NA	TRBJ2-7	TRBD1	CASSGGPGGRYEQYF	TGCGCCAGCAGTGGAGGTCCAGGGGGCCGATACGAGCAGTACTTC
TRBV20-1	few	TRBJ1-2	TRBD1	CSAPIPLDREDGYTF	TGCAGTGCCCCAATCCCCTTAGACAGGGAGGATGGCTACACCTTC
TRBV12-3/TRBV12-4	few	TRBJ2-5	NA	CASCLASSSQETQYF	TGTGCCAGCTGCCTAGCGTCCTCTTCCCAAGAGACCCAGTACTTC
TRBV5-1	NA	TRBJ2-1	TRBD1	CASSLGDRTGIGNEQFF	TGCGCCAGCAGCTTGGGGGACAGGACAGGGATTGGGAATGAGCAGTTCTTC
TRBV20-1	NA	TRBJ1-6	NA	CSAINRALHF	TGCAGTGCTATAAACCGGGCCCTCCACTTT
TRBV12-3/TRBV12-4	NA	TRBJ2-3	NA	CASSPRDPPHPTDTQYF	TGTGCCAGCAGTCCCCGGGACCCACCACATCCCACAGATACGCAGTATTTT